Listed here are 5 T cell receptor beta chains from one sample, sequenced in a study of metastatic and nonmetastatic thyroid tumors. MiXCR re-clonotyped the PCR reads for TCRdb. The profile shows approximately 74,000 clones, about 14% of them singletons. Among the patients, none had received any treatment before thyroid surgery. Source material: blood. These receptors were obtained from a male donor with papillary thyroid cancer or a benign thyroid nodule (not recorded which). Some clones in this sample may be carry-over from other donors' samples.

Here the CDR3 DNA reads TGTGCCAGCAGTTCGGGACAGTTGGGAGAGACTGAAGCTTTCTTT. It translates to CASSSGQLGETEAFF. V usage is TRBV6-5 and J usage is TRBJ1-1; 7 nucleotides agree with TRBD1. The CDR3 runs 15 residues. Germline V CDR1 and CDR2: MNHEY, SVGAGI. V gave up 4 bases and J gave up 5 bases; unmatched junction bases: 10.

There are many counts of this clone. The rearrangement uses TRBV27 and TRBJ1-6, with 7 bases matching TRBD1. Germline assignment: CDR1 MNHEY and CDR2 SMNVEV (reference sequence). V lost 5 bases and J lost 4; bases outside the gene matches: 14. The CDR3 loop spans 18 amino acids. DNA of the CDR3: TGTGCCAGCAGTCACACCGGACAGGCCTCCGATTATAATTCACCCCTCCACTTT. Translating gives CASSHTGQASDYNSPLHF.

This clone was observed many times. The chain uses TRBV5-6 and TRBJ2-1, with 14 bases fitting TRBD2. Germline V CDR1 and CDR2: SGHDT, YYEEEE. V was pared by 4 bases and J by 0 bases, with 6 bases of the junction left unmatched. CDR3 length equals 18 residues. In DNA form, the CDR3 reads TGTGCCAGCAGCCTGGGACTAGCGGGAGTCGGCTCCTACAATGAGCAGTTCTTC. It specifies CASSLGLAGVGSYNEQFF.

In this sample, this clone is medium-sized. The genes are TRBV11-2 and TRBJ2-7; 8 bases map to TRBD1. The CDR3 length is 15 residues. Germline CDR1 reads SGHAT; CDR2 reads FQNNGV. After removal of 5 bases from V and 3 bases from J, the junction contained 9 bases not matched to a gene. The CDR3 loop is CASSARQGNDYEQYF. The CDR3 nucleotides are TGTGCCAGCAGCGCCAGACAGGGGAATGACTACGAGCAGTACTTC. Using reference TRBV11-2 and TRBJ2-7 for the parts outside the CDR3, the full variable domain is EAGVAQSPRYKIIEKRQSVAFWCNPISGHATLYWYQQILGQGPKLLIQFQNNGVVDDSQLPKDRFSAERLKGVDSTLKIQPAKLEDSAVYLCASSARQGNDYEQYFGPGTRLTVT.

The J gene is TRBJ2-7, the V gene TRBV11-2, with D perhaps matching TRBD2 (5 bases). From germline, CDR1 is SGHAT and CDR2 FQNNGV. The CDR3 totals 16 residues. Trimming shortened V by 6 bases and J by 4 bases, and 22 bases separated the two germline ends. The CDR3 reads CASSAGSGARAYEQYF. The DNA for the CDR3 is TGTGCCAGCAGTGCCGGGTCGGGCGCGAGGGCGTACGAGCAGTACTTC.